The source of this TCR beta chain is a study of blood T cell repertoires in COVID-19. Authors' analysis steps: The assay estimated nucleated cells by amplifying reference gene primers. Clones were sequenced by immunoSEQ multiplex PCR, and TCRdb holds only the in-frame ones, with some missing. That table furnishes V, J and clone size, whereas the DNA furnished D and trimming. Of roughly 250,000 clones in the sample, roughly 87% were seen once. What was sequenced was PBMCs or T cells enriched from blood (not recorded which). The TCR was taken from a woman aged 25 to 39 with acute COVID-19.

CDR3 nucleotide sequence: TGTGCCAGTAGTATCGTTATGGCAGCCCGCCTAGACTCTGGAAACACCATATATTTT. As protein: CASSIVMAARLDSGNTIYF. This chain connects TRBV19 to TRBJ1-3; D is unclear. V shed 3 bases and J shed 0 bases, with 21 bases lying between them. The V gene's germline CDR1 is LNHDA and CDR2 SQIVND (reference sequence). This CDR3 has 19 amino acids.